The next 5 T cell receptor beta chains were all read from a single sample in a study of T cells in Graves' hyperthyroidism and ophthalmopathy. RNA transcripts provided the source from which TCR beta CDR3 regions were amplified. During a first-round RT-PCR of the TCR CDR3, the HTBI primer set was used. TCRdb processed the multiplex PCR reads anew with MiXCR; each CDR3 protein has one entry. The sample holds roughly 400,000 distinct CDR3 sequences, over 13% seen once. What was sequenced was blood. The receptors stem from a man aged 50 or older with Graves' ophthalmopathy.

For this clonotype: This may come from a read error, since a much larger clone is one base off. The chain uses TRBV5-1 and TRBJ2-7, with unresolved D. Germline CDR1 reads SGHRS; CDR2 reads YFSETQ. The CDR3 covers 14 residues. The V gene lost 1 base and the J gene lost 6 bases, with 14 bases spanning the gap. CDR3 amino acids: CASSLSNQEFEQYF. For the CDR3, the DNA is TGCGCCAGCAGCTTGAGCAACCAGGAATTCGAGCAGTACTTC.

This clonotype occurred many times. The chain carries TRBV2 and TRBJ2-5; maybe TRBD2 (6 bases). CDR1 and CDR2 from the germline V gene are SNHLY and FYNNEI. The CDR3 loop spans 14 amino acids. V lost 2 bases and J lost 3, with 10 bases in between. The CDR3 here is CASSEFAGKETQYF. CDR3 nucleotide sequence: TGTGCCAGCAGTGAATTCGCGGGAAAAGAGACCCAGTACTTC. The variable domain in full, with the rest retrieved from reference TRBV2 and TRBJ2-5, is EPEVTQTPSHQVTQMGQEVILRCVPISNHLYFYWYRQILGQKVEFLVSFYNNEISEKSEIFDDQFSVERPDGSNFTLKIRSTKLEDSAMYFCASSEFAGKETQYFGPGTRLLVL.

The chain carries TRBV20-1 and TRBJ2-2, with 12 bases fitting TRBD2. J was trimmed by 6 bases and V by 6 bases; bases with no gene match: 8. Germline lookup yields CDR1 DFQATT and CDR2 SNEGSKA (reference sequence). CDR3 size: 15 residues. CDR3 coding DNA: TGCAGTGCCCCCATACTAGCGGGAGGTCCCGGGGAGCTGTTTTTT. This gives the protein CSAPILAGGPGELFF.

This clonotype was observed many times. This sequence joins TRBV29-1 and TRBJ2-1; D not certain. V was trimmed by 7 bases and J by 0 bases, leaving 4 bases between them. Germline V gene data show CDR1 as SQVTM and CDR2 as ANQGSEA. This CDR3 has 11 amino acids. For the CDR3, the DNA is TGCAGCGCCGACTCCTACAATGAGCAGTTCTTC. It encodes CSADSYNEQFF.

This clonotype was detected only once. The chain's CDR3 is CASSFGGRATEAFF. The CDR3 nucleotides read TGTGCCAGCAGTTTCGGCGGTCGGGCCACTGAAGCTTTCTTT. The rearrangement uses TRBV12-3 or TRBV12-4 and TRBJ1-1; D is undetermined. This CDR3 spans 14 amino acids. Between the trimmed V and J ends, which lost 3 bases and 4 bases, there was a span of 12 bases.